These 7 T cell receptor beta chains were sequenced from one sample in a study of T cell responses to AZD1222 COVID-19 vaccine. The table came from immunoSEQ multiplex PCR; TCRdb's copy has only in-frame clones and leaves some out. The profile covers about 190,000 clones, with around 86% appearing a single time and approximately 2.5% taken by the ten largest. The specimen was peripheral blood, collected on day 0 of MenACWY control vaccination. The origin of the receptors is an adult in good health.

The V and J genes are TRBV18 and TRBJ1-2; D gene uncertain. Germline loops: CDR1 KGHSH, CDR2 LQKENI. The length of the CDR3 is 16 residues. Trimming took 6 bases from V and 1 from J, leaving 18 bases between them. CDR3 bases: TGTGCCAGCTCGGGGTCAGAGTTCTCGGTTAACTATGGCTACACCTTC. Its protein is CASSGSEFSVNYGYTF.

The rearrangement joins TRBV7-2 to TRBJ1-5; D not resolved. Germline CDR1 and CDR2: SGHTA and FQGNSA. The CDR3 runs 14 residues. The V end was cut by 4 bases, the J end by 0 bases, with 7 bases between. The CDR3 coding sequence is TGTGCCAGCAGCTCGGACGGTAGCAATCAGCCCCAGCATTTT. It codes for CASSSDGSNQPQHF.

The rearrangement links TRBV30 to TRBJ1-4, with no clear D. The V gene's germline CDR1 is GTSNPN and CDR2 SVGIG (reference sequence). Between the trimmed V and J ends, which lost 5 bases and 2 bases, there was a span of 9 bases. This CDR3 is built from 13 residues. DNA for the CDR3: TGTGCCTGGCGGTCGGGCACTAATGAAAAACTGTTTTTT. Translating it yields CAWRSGTNEKLFF.

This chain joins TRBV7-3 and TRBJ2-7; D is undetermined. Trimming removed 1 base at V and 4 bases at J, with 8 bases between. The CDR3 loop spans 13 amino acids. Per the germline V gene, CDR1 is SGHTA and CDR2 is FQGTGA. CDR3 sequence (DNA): TGTGCCAGCAGCTTAATTAGTGGATACGAGCAGTACTTC. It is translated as CASSLISGYEQYF.

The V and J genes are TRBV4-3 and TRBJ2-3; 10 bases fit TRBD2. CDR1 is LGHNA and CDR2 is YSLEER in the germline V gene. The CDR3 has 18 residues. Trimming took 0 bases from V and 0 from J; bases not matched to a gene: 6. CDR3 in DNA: TGCGCCAGCAGCCAAGATTTTAGCGGGGGGCCGAGCACAGATACGCAGTATTTT. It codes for CASSQDFSGGPSTDTQYF.

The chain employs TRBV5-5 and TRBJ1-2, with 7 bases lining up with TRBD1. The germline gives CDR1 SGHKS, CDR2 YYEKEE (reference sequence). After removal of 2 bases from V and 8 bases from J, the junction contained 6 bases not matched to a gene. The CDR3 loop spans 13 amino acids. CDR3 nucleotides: TGTGCCAGCAGCTTCCAGGGACAGAGGGGCTACACCTTC. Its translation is CASSFQGQRGYTF. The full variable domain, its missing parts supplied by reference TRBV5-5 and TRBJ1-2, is DAGVTQSPTHLIKTRGQQVTLRCSPISGHKSVSWYQQVLGQGPQFIFQYYEKEERGRGNFPDRFSARQFPNYSSELNVNALLLGDSALYLCASSFQGQRGYTFGSGTRLTVV.

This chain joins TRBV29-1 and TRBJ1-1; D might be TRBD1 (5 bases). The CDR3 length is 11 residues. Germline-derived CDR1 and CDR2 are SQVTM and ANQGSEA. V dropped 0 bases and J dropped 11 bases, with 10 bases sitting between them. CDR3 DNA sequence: TGCAGCGTTGAAGATGGGGGTGGGGCTTTCTTT. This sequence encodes CSVEDGGGAFF.